The rows below give T cell receptor beta chains drawn from one sample of a study of CXCR3-negative and CXCR3-positive naive CD8 T cells. TCRdb reanalyzed the 5' RACE reads and collapses them to one entry per CDR3 protein, without DNA. The table gives 50,000 to 65,000 distinct CDR3 sequences; the top ten clones make up approximately 0.74% of it. Material: naive CXCR3+ CD8+ T cells from blood. The receptors originated from a human donor in good health. Some clones in this sample may be carry-over from other donors' samples. CDR3s include the opening cysteine and the closing phenylalanine or tryptophan.

>TRBV7-6|TRBJ2-2
CASSLEGGRWTLGELFF
>TRBV5-1|TRBJ2-5
CASSSSGDNNQETQYF
>TRBV14|TRBJ2-7
CASSHGQGPYEQYF
>TRBV29-1|TRBJ1-1
CSVDLPGEAFF
>TRBV15|TRBJ2-1
CATSTFYNEQFF
>TRBV4-1|TRBJ1-1
CASSQVVPDTEAFF
>TRBV4-3|TRBJ2-7
CASSQERRGPSYEQYF
>TRBV6-6|TRBJ1-1
CASGLGAGTEAFF
>TRBV7-9|TRBJ2-3
CASSPSAGNTQYF
>TRBV12-3/TRBV12-4|TRBJ2-7
CASSGNSYEQYF